This note documents a single TCR beta chain sequence. What this receptor recognizes is not known. Base qualities are not at hand, and no much larger clone is one base apart. This sample is drawn from a study of cytomegalovirus exposure and HLA in healthy donors (dated by TCRdb to about 2017). Regarding the study in general: An earlier analysis of roughly 570 of the donors reported under 300 Gb of sequence data and 117 million unique TCR beta sequences obtained from around 190 million T cells. Around 330 gigabases of sequencing data and around 90 million unique TCR sequences made up an early release that covered around 640 HLA-typed donors. Among the roughly 390 genotyped donors, approximately 81% belonged to the genetic ancestry cluster associated with self-reported Caucasian donors. The study aimed to test whether signatures of past pathogen exposure could be identified by cataloging public T cell receptors. The T cell repertoires of around 730 subjects were profiled by immunosequencing and related to cytomegalovirus serostatus. Along with the 666-subject first cohort, a separate validation cohort of over a hundred different subjects was used. To predict cytomegalovirus infection status, the study brought together high-throughput TCR immunosequencing, statistical association of individual TCRs with disease status, and machine learning. In a later analysis, previously published TCR beta repertoires from 500 to 750 donors were re-analyzed and high-resolution HLA genotyping was added so that TCR occurrence patterns could be studied. Rather than using new phenotypic data, the later analysis identified candidate immune exposures from TCR beta sequences and from how often those sequences occurred across donors. An earlier analysis of 500 to 650 of the donors applied high-throughput TCR beta sequencing to assess whether each TCR beta V gene segment acted as functional or pseudogenic. Alongside the repertoire data, information on donor age, sex, ethnicity and CMV serostatus was compiled. Genome-wide SNP genotypes for about 55% of the roughly 670 donors were used in a later genetic analysis, which treated that subset as a discovery cohort. All discovery cohort repertoires had been generated on a single sequencing platform. Class I and class II HLA loci were covered by the typing at four-digit resolution. Typing coverage varied by locus: roughly 620-640 donors for A, B, C, DRB1 and DQB1; some 520 for DQA1; 600 to 610 for DPA1; around 490 for DPB1. Roughly 5 DR-DQ haplotypes were handled as single units for association and clustering, since linkage in the cohort was strong. Across some 400 genotyped donors of the cohort, an average of roughly 250,000 unique TCR beta nucleotide sequences per donor were sequenced, and about a sixth of those sequences were non-productive. Study-wide conclusions, independent of this receptor: In a later genetic analysis, a missense DCLRE1C variant was associated with V-gene and J-gene trimming of TCR beta chains, and the association was replicated in an independent cohort. Several of the top co-occurrence clusters appeared to be linked to parvovirus B19, influenza, CMV and Epstein-Barr virus, according to a later analysis. The only immune exposure information available for the cohort was CMV serostatus. According to a later analysis, most CMV-associated TCR beta chains appeared to be HLA-restricted, and the HLA associations seemed to be driven largely by CMV exposure. An earlier analysis of around 540 of the donors showed that most TCR beta V segments appeared in productive rearrangements either about 90% or about 30% of the time, which broadly matched IMGT annotations. According to the authors, the approach could potentially be generalized to other disease states and immunological phenotypes. When HLA alleles, especially DR and DQ, strongly co-occurred, TCR associations were difficult to assign to individual alleles. A total of about 180 TCR beta chains were listed by the study as associated with cytomegalovirus. Roughly uniform sequencing depth across donors was assumed in presence/absence analyses, although this assumption may not hold. Most TCR sequences were seen in very few donors, while some public TCRs were found in many individuals. A cluster of highly shared sequence variants was judged likely to represent a technical artifact of the sequencing pipeline. A few of the identified cytomegalovirus-associated TCR beta chains were confirmed in vitro to be specific for cytomegalovirus antigens. Correlated functional status among segregating V segments might be attributable to linkage disequilibrium, but an unknown experimental factor could not be ruled out. In both the original and validation cohorts, the classifier was reported to diagnose cytomegalovirus status with high specificity and sensitivity. According to a later analysis, TCR association rates differed among HLA loci, with DRB1 alleles showing the most associated TCRs and HLA-C alleles showing the fewest. In a later analysis, some 18,000 TCR beta sequences were associated with specific HLA alleles at a false discovery rate of 0.05. In this cohort, only TCR beta chains were sequenced, and detectable features were limited by the absence of alpha or paired-chain data. Because some donors lacked HLA typing at each locus, the association tests relied only on the typed subset. A further reported finding was that TCR beta sequences accurately predicted the HLA-A and HLA-B alleles for most subjects in the first cohort. Some IMGT-functional V segments, including TRBV6-2 and TRBV6-3, could not be distinguished by the 87-base-pair reads and were therefore excluded. Over 15 rarely observed V segments, including chromosome 9 orphons, were excluded from the earlier analysis of approximately 600 of the donors because counts were too low. In a later analysis, HLA-associated TCR beta chains showed more clonal expansion and lower generation probabilities than non-associated chains that were equally common. In a later genetic analysis, fewer N-insertions in productive TCRs were reported among donors in an Asian-associated ancestry cluster than the roughly 700-donor mean.

The method was the immunoSEQ multiplex PCR assay. For the multiplex PCR, a mixture combining 60 forward primers for TCR Vbeta segments and 13 reverse primers for TCR Jbeta segments was used. The CDR3 region of rearranged TCR beta genes was amplified from genomic DNA by a multiplex PCR assay. The amplified TCR beta libraries were sequenced on the Illumina HiSeq System as 87-base-pair reads. Turning to the authors' computational methods: A later analysis counted tens of millions of unique TCR beta chains across the 550 to 700 repertoires, and some 11 million of these chains were shared by at least two donors. A nearest-neighbor algorithm error-corrected the raw reads and collapsed the reads into unique sequences, merging closely related sequences to remove PCR and sequencing errors. CDR3 sequences were aligned to IMGT reference sequences to assign V, D and J gene segments. Each retained sequence needed at least a six-nucleotide match to both a V gene segment and a J gene segment. Rearrangements were called productive when the CDR3 lacked stop codons and stayed in frame with V and J; all others were non-productive. Following IMGT convention, CDR3 was defined as the stretch from the second conserved V-encoded cysteine to the conserved J-encoded phenylalanine. Sequences without an unambiguous match to a single V gene segment were excluded from the earlier analysis of 450 to 650 of the donors. An earlier analysis of 587 of the donors called V segments functional above 56.7% productive rearrangements and segregating when the between-donor standard deviation exceeded 5%. To diagnose cytomegalovirus status from the catalog of TCR beta chain sequences, a statistical classification framework was built. A later analysis assigned V and J genes by comparing TCR nucleotide sequences with IMGT/GENE-DB human TR gene sequences. Using the TCRdist pipeline, a later analysis assigned CDR3 sequences along with most-parsimonious VDJ recombination scenarios. A later analysis defined each TCR beta chain by its CDR3 amino acid sequence plus V-gene family, and excluded reads lacking a unique V-gene family. To address suspected cross-contamination and a sequencing artifact, a later analysis removed approximately 590 highly shared, low-generation-probability nucleotide sequences. For each public chain, a later analysis derived a clonal expansion index from normalized ranks of inferred template counts within each repertoire. In a later analysis, generation probabilities were computed using a VDJ recombination model fitted to out-of-frame rearrangements, and the results were checked against IGoR. In a later analysis, hypergeometric tests were used to score TCR-TCR, TCR-HLA and TCR-CMV co-occurrence, with a repertoire-size bias correction applied to TCR pairs. False discovery rates were estimated in a later analysis by permuting HLA or CMV assignments 20 times. In a later analysis, co-occurring TCRs were grouped using DBSCAN, with TCRdist sequence similarity added in when clustering inside HLA-allele-positive subsets. Co-occurrence clustering excluded repertoires with fewer than 30,000 or more than 120,000 public chains, plus five with anomalous nucleotide sharing. The immuneACCESS repertoire file appears here via TCRdb, limited to in-frame rearrangements. These files lack a portion of the clones; in checked studies, under half of the deficit traces to unresolved V genes, and the cause of the others is not known. That table furnishes V, J and clone size, whereas the DNA furnished D and trimming. The sample includes some 140,000 clones, with 74% observed a single time. The ten largest account for 2.1% of the sample.

From the germline V gene, CDR1 is MNHNS and CDR2 is SASEGT. V is cut back by 6 bases and J by 3 bases, with 7 bases in the junction unmatched. Including cysteine and phenylalanine, the CDR3 has 15 amino acids. The entry retains the CDR3 DNA only, 45 bases that are in frame from base 1. The cohort was made up of 666 healthy bone marrow donors. All cohort members were sampled while nominally healthy, although unrecorded immune exposures were likely present. The donor tested CMV seronegative, placing the donor among the 350 or so seronegative members of the cohort. A peripheral blood sample was collected from each donor, and TCR beta sequencing was performed on peripheral blood mononuclear cells. Genomic DNA was extracted from the blood cell samples with the Qiagen DNeasy Blood Extraction Kit.

This clonotype was sampled from a man younger than 45 in good health and CMV-seronegative. The sequencing input was PBMCs. The sequence joins TRBV6-1 to TRBJ2-3; TRBD1 lines up with 9 middle nucleotides. The CDR3 region has the sequence CASSPGTGKTDTQYF. In nucleotides, the sequence is TGTGCCAGCAGCCCCGGGACAGGGAAAACAGATACGCAGTATTTT.